This entry lists 18 T cell receptor beta chains sequenced from one sample in a study of blood T cell repertoires in COVID-19. Repertoires were generated with immunoSEQ multiplex PCR, while TCRdb's copy carries only in-frame clones and drops some. Seen here are about 71,000 clones, about 76% observed once, and the top ten hold approximately 29%. Sequencing was done on a sample of peripheral blood. The receptor set was obtained from a woman aged 80 or older with active or convalescent COVID-19.

This clone was observed a few times. The chain carries TRBV5-5 and TRBJ1-2; D not resolved. The CDR3 extends over 13 amino acids. Germline V lookup: CDR1 SGHKS, CDR2 YYEKEE (reference sequence). Trimming left V 4 bases short and J 4 bases short, with 11 bases between. The CDR3 loop is CASSPRSGYGYTF. CDR3 DNA: TGTGCCAGCAGCCCTCGGTCCGGCTATGGCTACACCTTC. Filled out from reference TRBV5-5 and TRBJ1-2, the complete variable domain reads DAGVTQSPTHLIKTRGQQVTLRCSPISGHKSVSWYQQVLGQGPQFIFQYYEKEERGRGNFPDRFSARQFPNYSSELNVNALLLGDSALYLCASSPRSGYGYTFGSGTRLTVV.

This clone was seen once. The rearrangement joins TRBV28 to TRBJ2-7; TRBD1 matches 8 bases. CDR1 and CDR2 from the germline V gene are MDHEN and SYDVKM. V dropped 8 bases and J dropped 6; count of bases not matched to a gene: 12. The CDR3 sequence is 14 residues long. CDR3 nucleotides: TGTGCCAGCGTTACTCCAGGACAGGGCACCGAGCAGTACTTC. Its translation is CASVTPGQGTEQYF.

The chain carries TRBV7-8 and TRBJ2-2; D not resolved. The CDR3 spans 15 residues. Germline CDR1 reads SGHVS; CDR2 reads FQNEAQ. V lost 4 bases to trimming and J lost 2 bases, with 11 bases between them. The CDR3 DNA reads as TGTGCCAGCAGCTCTCGACTGGAAAACACCGGGGAGCTGTTTTTT. Translating it yields CASSSRLENTGELFF. Full variable domain (missing parts from reference TRBV7-8 and TRBJ2-2): GAGVSQSPRYKVAKRGQDVALRCDPISGHVSLFWYQQALGQGPEFLTYFQNEAQLDKSGLPSDRFFAERPEGSVSTLKIQRTQQEDSAVYLCASSSRLENTGELFFGEGSRLTVL.

V and J are TRBV29-1 and TRBJ2-3; 7 bases fit TRBD2. Unmatched junction bases numbered 4, after V lost 6 bases and J lost 4 bases. The germline V gene has CDR1 SQVTM and CDR2 ANQGSEA. The length of the CDR3 is 12 residues. CDR3 loop: CSVREGSDTQYF. For the CDR3, the DNA is TGCAGCGTGAGGGAGGGGTCAGATACGCAGTATTTT.

The chain is built from TRBV7-2 and TRBJ2-5; TRBD2 matches at 8 bases. Germline values: CDR1 SGHTA, CDR2 FQGNSA. The CDR3 runs 14 residues. The ends lost 6 bases at V and 3 bases at J; junction bases unmatched: 6. This chain's CDR3 is CASSPPGGEETQYF. The CDR3 DNA reads as TGTGCCAGCAGTCCCCCCGGGGGGGAAGAGACCCAGTACTTC.

V is TRBV7-2 and J is TRBJ2-7, with 9 nucleotides matching TRBD1. V trimming: 1 base; J trimming: 4 bases; junction bases outside the gene matches: 5. The CDR3 length is 15 residues. CDR1 is SGHTA and CDR2 is FQGNSA in the germline V gene. CDR3 in amino acids: CASSLEGTGTYEQYF. In nucleotides, the CDR3 is TGTGCCAGCAGCTTAGAGGGGACAGGGACTTACGAGCAGTACTTC.

This chain connects TRBV7-8 to TRBJ2-5; 9 positions match TRBD2. This CDR3 is built from 18 residues. In germline, CDR1 is SGHVS, CDR2 FQNEAQ. V shed 5 bases, J shed 5 bases, and the junction held 18 bases outside the gene matches. CDR3 DNA: TGTGCCAGCAGCCTCCACTCCCGAGGCGGGGGGGCGTGGGAGACCCAGTACTTC. Its protein product is CASSLHSRGGGAWETQYF. Full variable domain (rest looked up from reference TRBV7-8 and TRBJ2-5): GAGVSQSPRYKVAKRGQDVALRCDPISGHVSLFWYQQALGQGPEFLTYFQNEAQLDKSGLPSDRFFAERPEGSVSTLKIQRTQQEDSAVYLCASSLHSRGGGAWETQYFGPGTRLLVL.

This clone showed up just once. The gene calls are TRBV11-3 and TRBJ2-4, with D maybe TRBD2 (5 bases). This CDR3 contains 13 residues. The germline gives CDR1 SGHNT, CDR2 YENEEA. V was shortened by 3 bases and J by 8 bases, with 11 bases between the two germline ends. The CDR3 region is CASSLTTGDIQYF. DNA of the CDR3: TGTGCCAGCAGCTTGACCACCGGGGACATTCAGTACTTC.

V is TRBV14 and J is TRBJ1-1, with D perhaps TRBD1 (5 bases). Trimming took 4 bases from V and 0 from J, leaving 15 bases between them. The CDR3 runs 16 residues. The V gene's germline CDR1 is SGHDN and CDR2 FVKESK. CDR3 nucleotides: TGTGCCAGCAGCCTCCGACAGTATAGTATGAACACTGAAGCTTTCTTT. Translation: CASSLRQYSMNTEAFF.

This clone came up a few times. V gene TRBV5-1 combines with J gene TRBJ1-3, with 7 bases matching TRBD1. Germline lookup yields CDR1 SGHRS and CDR2 YFSETQ. The CDR3 is 14 amino acids. The V gene end was trimmed by 5 bases and the J gene end by 1 base; junction bases not matched to a gene: 3. CDR3 residues: CASRLTGSGNTIYF. CDR3 sequence (DNA): TGCGCCAGCAGACTGACAGGGTCTGGAAACACCATATATTTT.

The chain links TRBV6-6 to TRBJ1-5; TRBD1 is a possible D gene (6 bases). CDR1 and CDR2 from the germline V gene are MNHNY and SVGAGI (reference sequence). V lost 6 bases and J 0 bases, leaving 12 bases between the germline ends. The CDR3 loop spans 15 amino acids. The DNA of the CDR3 is TGTGCCAGCAGCCACAGGGCCGTTAGCAATCAGCCCCAGCATTTT. Amino acids: CASSHRAVSNQPQHF.

In this sample, this clone turned up many times. The chain couples TRBV15 to TRBJ1-5; D is unclear. V lost 0 bases and J 7 bases, leaving 13 bases between the germline ends. The germline gives CDR1 LNHNV, CDR2 YYDKDF (reference sequence). This CDR3 is built from 15 residues. In DNA, the CDR3 is TGTGCCACCAGCAGAGAGGGCCCCGGCAGCCAGCCCCAGCATTTT. Translated: CATSREGPGSQPQHF. Variable domain in full (rest from reference TRBV15 and TRBJ1-5): DAMVIQNPRYQVTQFGKPVTLSCSQTLNHNVMYWYQQKSSQAPKLLFHYYDKDFNNEADTPDNFQSRRPNTSFCFLDIRSPGLGDTAMYLCATSREGPGSQPQHFGDGTRLSIL.

The gene calls are TRBV19 and TRBJ2-3; TRBD2 aligns across 9 bases. V dropped 6 bases and J dropped 1; count of bases not matched to a gene: 8. Germline V CDR1 and CDR2: LNHDA, SQIVND (reference sequence). This CDR3 region has 16 residues. The CDR3 bases are TGTGCCAGTAGCCCCACCTTAGCGGGGGGCACAGATACGCAGTATTTT. Translated, it gives CASSPTLAGGTDTQYF.

This clone was counted only a few times. The chain employs TRBV5-4 and TRBJ2-7, with TRBD1 identical over 7 bases. The germline gives CDR1 SGHNT, CDR2 YYREEE (reference sequence). This CDR3 has 14 residues. The trim removed 3 bases at V and 1 base at J, leaving 4 bases unmatched. The CDR3 DNA reads TGTGCCAGCAGCTCGGACAGGACGTCCTACGAGCAGTACTTC. It yields the protein CASSSDRTSYEQYF.

CDR3 DNA sequence: TGTGCCAGCAGCCAAGGCCTCTCAATGTTACGGGGCACAGATACGCAGTATTTT. It specifies CASSQGLSMLRGTDTQYF. This sequence joins TRBV14 and TRBJ2-3, with no clear D. The CDR3 sequence is 18 residues long. Trimming stripped 1 base from V and 1 base from J, with 18 bases between. Germline V gives CDR1 SGHDN, CDR2 FVKESK.

This clone was detected once. The genes are TRBV19 and TRBJ1-1; 7 positions match TRBD1. Germline assignment: CDR1 LNHDA and CDR2 SQIVND (reference sequence). The CDR3 is made up of 14 amino acids. J was trimmed by 5 bases and V by 5 bases; bases with no gene match: 8. The CDR3 nucleotides are TGTGCCAGTAGTGTACCAGGGGGAGTGACTGAAGCTTTCTTT. Its protein product is CASSVPGGVTEAFF.

This chain connects TRBV6-5 to TRBJ2-7; 9 nucleotides line up with TRBD1. CDR3 size: 13 residues. Germline V lookup: CDR1 MNHEY, CDR2 SVGAGI. J gave up 3 bases and V 8 bases, and 5 bases lay outside the gene matches. For the CDR3, the DNA is TGTGCCAGCTTCTCGACAGGGGGCTACGAGCAGTACTTC. This gives the protein CASFSTGGYEQYF.

This rearrangement joins TRBV2 to TRBJ2-3; 7 nucleotides agree with TRBD2. CDR1 is SNHLY and CDR2 is FYNNEI in the germline V gene. After removal of 8 bases from V and 0 bases from J, the junction contained 5 bases not matched to a gene. The CDR3 contains 14 residues. CDR3 in amino acids: CASLAGPSTDTQYF. CDR3 sequence (DNA): TGTGCCAGCTTAGCGGGCCCTAGCACAGATACGCAGTATTTT.